This passage covers 22 T cell receptor beta chains from one sample sequenced in a study of post-analysis software for immune sequencing data. Study results and caveats: Patients carried roughly 5 TRBV segments more frequently than controls did, and TRBV5-6, TRBV5-1 and TRBV20-1 were among them.

Included in the TCR beta cDNA libraries were unique molecular identifiers. TCRdb analysed the PCR reads with MiXCR anew, one entry per CDR3 protein. The repertoire includes about 800,000 distinct CDR3 sequences, just under 30% of them detected once, and around 0.55% sits in the top ten. Their antigen targets remain unknown. The sequenced sample consisted of blood. Every receptor here comes from a girl between 5 and 17 years old with multiple sclerosis.

This clonotype appeared a few times. J is TRBJ2-1 and V is TRBV20-1, with D unresolved. This CDR3 region has 13 residues. Trimming removed 3 bases from V and 13 bases from J, with 19 bases in between. Per germline, CDR1 DFQATT and CDR2 SNEGSKA (reference sequence). The CDR3 loop is CSASAFILETQFF. The CDR3 DNA is TGCAGTGCTAGCGCCTTCATTTTAGAGACCCAGTTCTTC.

This clonotype was observed many times. CDR3 sequence: CSARDPNGGGEQYF. The CDR3 DNA reads TGCAGTGCTAGAGATCCAAACGGGGGGGGCGAGCAGTACTTC. This sequence joins TRBV20-1 and TRBJ2-7; TRBD2 aligns across 8 bases. This CDR3 spans 14 amino acids. The germline V gene has CDR1 DFQATT and CDR2 SNEGSKA (reference sequence). Losses at the gene ends were 0 bases for V and 6 bases for J; bases not matched to a gene: 7.

The gene calls are TRBV28 and TRBJ2-1; no clear D. The CDR3 extends over 11 amino acids. Per germline, CDR1 MDHEN and CDR2 SYDVKM. V lost 7 bases and J lost 5, with 6 bases in between. CDR3 bases: TGTGCCAGCACGCATCACAATGAGCAGTTCTTC. Its protein is CASTHHNEQFF.

The chain is built from TRBV10-2 and TRBJ1-2; no definite D call. Trimming took 8 bases from V and 0 from J, leaving 16 bases between them. The CDR3 covers 15 residues. In germline, CDR1 is WSHSY, CDR2 SAAADI. CDR3 sequence reads: CASYSDREANYGYTF. The CDR3 DNA reads as TGCGCCAGCTACTCGGACCGAGAGGCTAACTATGGCTACACCTTC.

The rearrangement uses TRBV2 and TRBJ1-5; no reliable D call. This CDR3 is 15 amino acids long. The germline gives CDR1 SNHLY, CDR2 FYNNEI. Trimming removed 8 bases from V and 2 bases from J, with 16 bases in between. The CDR3 sequence is CASEAGPAGNQPQHF. CDR3 DNA sequence: TGTGCCAGCGAGGCAGGCCCAGCGGGCAATCAGCCCCAGCATTTT.

This sequence joins TRBV28 and TRBJ1-1; D is perhaps TRBD1 (6 bases). The CDR3 has 15 amino acids. With 7 bases removed from V and 0 bases from J, the gap between germline ends came to 15 bases. CDR1 and CDR2 (germline): MDHEN, SYDVKM. The CDR3: CASTRNTGLNTEAFF. CDR3 sequence (DNA): TGTGCCAGCACCCGAAACACAGGGCTGAACACTGAAGCTTTCTTT.

In this sample, this clonotype turned up a few times. The rearrangement uses TRBV7-2 and TRBJ2-1, with D possibly matching TRBD2 (5 bases). CDR1 and CDR2 from the germline V gene are SGHTA and FQGNSA. Trimming removed 1 base at V and 6 bases at J, with 16 bases between. The CDR3 loop spans 16 amino acids. DNA for the CDR3: TGTGCCAGCAGCTTAGGCTGGGGAGTGGGGATCAATGAGCAGTTCTTC. Protein sequence: CASSLGWGVGINEQFF.

This chain links TRBV7-9 with TRBJ1-2; no reliable D call. Germline values: CDR1 SEHNR, CDR2 FQNEAQ (reference sequence). The CDR3 sequence is 15 residues long. Trimming pared 2 bases from V and 0 bases from J, leaving 10 bases between. Here the CDR3 reads CASSLNRNSNYGYTF. The CDR3 DNA follows: TGTGCCAGCAGCTTAAACAGAAACTCTAACTATGGCTACACCTTC.

This clonotype was found a few times. CDR3 coding DNA: TGCAGTGCTAGTACAGACCCTGTCACAGATACGCAGTATTTT. It codes for CSASTDPVTDTQYF. The V gene is TRBV20-1, the J gene TRBJ2-3; unclear D gene. CDR3 size: 14 residues. Germline V gives CDR1 DFQATT, CDR2 SNEGSKA (reference sequence). With 3 bases removed from V and 2 bases from J, the gap between germline ends came to 12 bases.

The chain is built from TRBV6-2 or TRBV6-3 and TRBJ1-1, with 7 bases that match TRBD1. Germline values: CDR1 MNHEY, CDR2 SVGEGT. V was clipped by 4 bases and J by 1 base; unmatched bases: 3. The CDR3 has 14 residues. The chain's CDR3 is CASSFAGGNTEAFF. CDR3 bases: TGTGCCAGCAGTTTCGCAGGGGGGAACACTGAAGCTTTCTTT.

The chain recombines TRBV27 with TRBJ2-1; 14 nucleotides line up with TRBD2. The CDR3 has 16 amino acids. V was clipped by 2 bases and J by 6 bases; unmatched bases: 3. The germline CDR1 and CDR2 sequences are MNHEY and SMNVEV (reference sequence). In nucleotides, the CDR3 is TGTGCCAGCAGTTTAAGGGGGACTAGCGGGAGCAATGAGCAGTTCTTC. Its translation is CASSLRGTSGSNEQFF.

The V call is TRBV7-2, the J call TRBJ2-1; D may be TRBD1 (6 bases). The V end lost 1 base, the J end lost 0 bases, and 13 bases lay between the germline ends. This CDR3 is built from 17 residues. Germline CDR1 and CDR2: SGHTA and FQGNSA. CDR3 region: CASSLVQGMNSYNEQFF. CDR3 DNA: TGTGCCAGCAGCTTAGTCCAGGGGATGAACTCCTACAATGAGCAGTTCTTC.

This clonotype has a handful of counts. This chain links TRBV7-9 with TRBJ1-1; possibly TRBD1 for D (6 bases). V was shortened by 1 base and J by 4 bases, with 13 bases between the two germline ends. This CDR3 spans 15 amino acids. Germline-derived CDR1 and CDR2 are SEHNR and FQNEAQ (reference sequence). CDR3 coding DNA: TGTGCCAGCAGCTTAGGCGCAGGGGTCCTCACTGAAGCTTTCTTT. Its translation: CASSLGAGVLTEAFF.

This clonotype was observed a handful of times. The rearrangement joins TRBV28 to TRBJ1-5; D gene uncertain. V gave up 1 base and J gave up 10 bases, with 17 bases separating them. This CDR3 comprises 15 residues. Germline V gene data show CDR1 as MDHEN and CDR2 as SYDVKM. The DNA for the CDR3 is TGTGCCAGCAGTTTATCCCAGGCATTACCCGTTCCCCAGCATTTT. It specifies CASSLSQALPVPQHF.

In this sample, this clonotype turned up a few times. The chain joins TRBV7-9 to TRBJ1-1; D is unclear. The CDR3 totals 14 residues. V lost 1 base and J 11 bases, leaving 17 bases between the germline ends. CDR1 SEHNR and CDR2 FQNEAQ come from the germline V gene (reference sequence). The CDR3, as DNA: TGTGCCAGCAGCTTAGACCCGTCCAGCCCCTGGGCTTTCTTT. It is translated as CASSLDPSSPWAFF. Full variable domain (missing parts from reference TRBV7-9 and TRBJ1-1): DTGVSQNPRHKITKRGQNVTFRCDPISEHNRLYWYRQTLGQGPEFLTYFQNEAQLEKSRLLSDRFSAERPKGSFSTLEIQRTEQGDSAMYLCASSLDPSSPWAFFGQGTRLTVV.

This chain links TRBV10-3 with TRBJ2-1; D possibly corresponds to TRBD2 (6 bases). V dropped 4 bases and J dropped 0 bases, with 16 bases sitting between them. This CDR3 contains 17 residues. Germline CDR1 and CDR2: ENHRY and SYGVKD. CDR3 region: CAISGRSGVGSYNEQFF. As DNA, the CDR3 is TGTGCCATCAGTGGCCGTTCGGGGGTCGGCTCCTACAATGAGCAGTTCTTC.

The chain joins TRBV5-1 to TRBJ2-5, with D uncertain. TRBJ2-7 matches the DNA end more closely, so the J call is doubtful. The germline V gene encodes CDR1 SGHRS and CDR2 YFSETQ. There are 15 residues in the CDR3. CDR3: CASSLWGSSGYEQYF. In DNA form, the CDR3 reads TGCGCCAGCAGCTTGTGGGGATCGTCAGGATACGAGCAGTACTTC.

The chain uses TRBV20-1 and TRBJ2-7; D is uncertain. The CDR3 has 12 amino acids. Trimming shortened V by 6 bases and J by 0 bases, and 9 bases separated the two germline ends. The germline V gene encodes CDR1 DFQATT and CDR2 SNEGSKA (reference sequence). The DNA for the CDR3 is TGCAGTGCCCCTGCACCCTCCTACGAGCAGTACTTC. Translating gives CSAPAPSYEQYF.

This clonotype was seen many times. The chain joins TRBV11-2 to TRBJ2-7; 9 bases map to TRBD1. The CDR3 has 14 amino acids. V lost 6 bases to trimming and J lost 2 bases; unmatched junction nucleotides: 5. Per the germline V gene, CDR1 is SGHAT and CDR2 is FQNNGV. CDR3 bases: TGTGCCAGCAGTTCGGACAGGGGTCCCTACGAGCAGTACTTC. This sequence encodes CASSSDRGPYEQYF. Looking up the rest from reference TRBV11-2 and TRBJ2-7 gives the full variable domain: EAGVAQSPRYKIIEKRQSVAFWCNPISGHATLYWYQQILGQGPKLLIQFQNNGVVDDSQLPKDRFSAERLKGVDSTLKIQPAKLEDSAVYLCASSSDRGPYEQYFGPGTRLTVT.

J is TRBJ2-3 and V is TRBV7-9; D is possibly TRBD2 (5 bases). V gave up 5 bases and J gave up 2 bases, with 14 bases separating them. The CDR3 loop spans 15 amino acids. From germline, CDR1 is SEHNR and CDR2 FQNEAQ (reference sequence). Here the CDR3 DNA reads TGTGCCAGCAGCGCAGGTCTAGCAAACACAGATACGCAGTATTTT. Its protein product is CASSAGLANTDTQYF.

In its sample, this clonotype was seen a few times. V is TRBV12-3 or TRBV12-4 and J is TRBJ2-1; 11 bases line up with TRBD2. V gave up 4 bases and J gave up 5 bases; unmatched junction bases: 4. This CDR3 region has 15 residues. The CDR3 spells CASSYGLAGHNEQFF. CDR3 coding DNA: TGTGCCAGCAGTTACGGACTAGCGGGTCACAATGAGCAGTTCTTC.

This clonotype has a handful of counts. The J gene is TRBJ2-3, the V gene TRBV12-3 or TRBV12-4, with TRBD1 matching 10 bases. With 5 bases clipped from V and 1 base from J, the junction kept 6 bases outside the gene matches. The CDR3 is made up of 16 amino acids. The chain's CDR3 is CASSLSGTGGTDTQYF. In DNA form, the CDR3 reads TGTGCCAGCAGTCTCAGCGGGACAGGGGGCACAGATACGCAGTATTTT.